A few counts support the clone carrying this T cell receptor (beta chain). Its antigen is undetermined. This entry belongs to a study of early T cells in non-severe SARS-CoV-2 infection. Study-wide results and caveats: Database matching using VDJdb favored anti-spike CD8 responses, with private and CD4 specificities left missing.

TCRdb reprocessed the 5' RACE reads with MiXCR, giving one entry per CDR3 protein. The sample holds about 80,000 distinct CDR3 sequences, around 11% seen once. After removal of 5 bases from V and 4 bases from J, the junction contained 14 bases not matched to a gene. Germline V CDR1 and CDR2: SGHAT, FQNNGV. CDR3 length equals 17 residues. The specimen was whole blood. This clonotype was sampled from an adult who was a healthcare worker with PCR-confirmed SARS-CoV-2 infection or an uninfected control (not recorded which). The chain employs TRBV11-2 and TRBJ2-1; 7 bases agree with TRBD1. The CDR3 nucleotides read TGTGCCAGCAGCCTACGTTCCGGGACAGCCGCTTACAATGAGCAGTTCTTC. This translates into CASSLRSGTAAYNEQFF.